This TCR beta chain was profiled in a study of cytomegalovirus exposure and HLA in healthy donors. The donors belonged to the approximately 120-subject validation cohort, separate from the roughly 650-subject first cohort. Study outcomes and limitations: Using the classifier, cytomegalovirus status was reportedly diagnosed with high specificity and sensitivity. The study designated about 180 TCR beta chains cytomegalovirus-associated. Within the 95 to 150 validation repertoires, first-cohort TCR clusters tended to co-occur, according to a later analysis.

Clones were sequenced by immunoSEQ multiplex PCR, and TCRdb holds only the in-frame ones, with some missing. The sample comprises 230,000 or so clones, 88% of which are singletons, and 2.9% rests with the top ten. Germline values: CDR1 SNHLY, CDR2 FYNNEI. The CDR3 length is 15 residues. The ends were cut back, 1 base at V and 3 bases at J, with 12 bases in the middle. A remark on this clone: Its antigen is unknown.

The specimen was PBMCs. The chain is built from TRBV2 and TRBJ1-1; D remains ambiguous. This sequence originates from a woman younger than 30 in good health and CMV-seronegative. The CDR3 is CASSEDGFADTEAFF. The CDR3 DNA reads as TGTGCCAGCAGTGAAGACGGCTTTGCGGACACTGAAGCTTTCTTT.